A single sample gave rise to the 5 T cell receptor beta chains below, sequenced in a study of T-cell reconstitution after alpha-beta-depleted transplantation in children. The library targeted TCRbeta and was prepared with unique molecular identifiers. MiXCR, run by TCRdb on the PCR reads, gives a single entry per CDR3 protein. Among roughly 350,000 distinct CDR3 sequences listed, over 9% were seen once. The sequencing here drew on PBMCs from the stem cell graft donor, taken from the stem cell graft. These receptors were obtained from a human donor who donated a stem cell graft to a child with acute lymphoblastic leukemia.

The genes are TRBV29-1 and TRBJ2-1, with 7 bases lining up with TRBD1. V was pared by 5 bases and J by 6 bases, with 13 bases of the junction left unmatched. Germline CDR1 is SQVTM and CDR2 is ANQGSEA. The CDR3 loop spans 15 amino acids. CDR3 residues: CSVQGAEGASNEQFF. CDR3 sequence (DNA): TGCAGCGTTCAAGGGGCCGAGGGGGCCTCCAATGAGCAGTTCTTC.

The chain joins TRBV11-2 to TRBJ2-3; 7 bases line up with TRBD2. V lost 2 bases, J lost 3 bases, and 14 bases stayed unmatched. The CDR3 covers 18 residues. Germline assignment: CDR1 SGHAT and CDR2 FQNNGV. The DNA for the CDR3 is TGTGCCAGCAGCTTAAAACTTAGGCGGGAGATACTGACAGATACGCAGTATTTT. It yields the protein CASSLKLRREILTDTQYF.

This clonotype showed up just a few times. The gene calls are TRBV5-6 and TRBJ1-1, with D possibly being TRBD1 (5 bases). Per germline, CDR1 SGHDT and CDR2 YYEEEE. The CDR3 runs 14 residues. V was pared by 5 bases and J by 4 bases, with 15 bases between. CDR3 loop: CASRDSTGGTEAFF. The CDR3 DNA reads TGTGCCAGCAGGGACTCCACGGGGGGCACTGAAGCTTTCTTT.

This chain connects TRBV7-2 to TRBJ2-1; D may be TRBD2 (6 bases). The length of the CDR3 is 16 residues. V gave up 2 bases and J gave up 6 bases, with 17 bases separating them. CDR1 and CDR2 from the germline V gene are SGHTA and FQGNSA. CDR3 nucleotides: TGTGCCAGCAGCTTATCTTCCGGGAGTAGATCCAATGAGCAGTTCTTC. Its translation: CASSLSSGSRSNEQFF.

This chain joins TRBV9 and TRBJ2-7, with 10 bases lining up with TRBD2. J gave up 5 bases and V 3 bases, and 8 bases lay outside the gene matches. Per germline, CDR1 SGDLS and CDR2 YYNGEE. The CDR3 totals 15 residues. CDR3 DNA: TGTGCCAGCAGCGCCAGCAGCGGGAGGGCCCACGAGCAGTACTTC. This sequence encodes CASSASSGRAHEQYF.